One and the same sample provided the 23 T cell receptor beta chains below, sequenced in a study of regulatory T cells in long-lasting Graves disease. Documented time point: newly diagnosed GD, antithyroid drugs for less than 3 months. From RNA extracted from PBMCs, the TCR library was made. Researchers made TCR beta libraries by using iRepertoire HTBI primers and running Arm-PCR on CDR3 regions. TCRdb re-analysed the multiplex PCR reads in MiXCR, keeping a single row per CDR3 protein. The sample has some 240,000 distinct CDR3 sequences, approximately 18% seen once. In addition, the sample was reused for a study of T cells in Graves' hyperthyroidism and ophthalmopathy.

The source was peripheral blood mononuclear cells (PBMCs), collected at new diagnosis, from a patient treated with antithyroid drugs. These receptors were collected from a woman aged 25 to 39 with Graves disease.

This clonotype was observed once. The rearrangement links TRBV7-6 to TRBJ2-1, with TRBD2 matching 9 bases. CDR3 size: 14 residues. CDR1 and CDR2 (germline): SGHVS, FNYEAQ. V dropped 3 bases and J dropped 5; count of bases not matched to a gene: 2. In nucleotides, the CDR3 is TGTGCCAGCAGCTTTAGCGGGAGTGACAATGAGCAGTTCTTC. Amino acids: CASSFSGSDNEQFF.

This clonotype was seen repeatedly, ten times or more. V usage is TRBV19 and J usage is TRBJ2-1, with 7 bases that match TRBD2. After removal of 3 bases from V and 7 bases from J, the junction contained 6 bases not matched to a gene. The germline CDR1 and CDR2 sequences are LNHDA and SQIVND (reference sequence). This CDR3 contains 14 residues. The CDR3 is CASSIQGRGNEQFF. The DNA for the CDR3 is TGTGCCAGTAGTATCCAAGGGAGGGGAAATGAGCAGTTCTTC.

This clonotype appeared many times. CDR3 residues: CAITTRDNEQYF. For the CDR3, the DNA is TGTGCCATCACCACCCGGGACAACGAGCAGTACTTC. The rearrangement uses TRBV10-3 and TRBJ2-7; D might be TRBD1 (6 bases). With 7 bases removed from V and 5 bases from J, the gap between germline ends came to 12 bases. The CDR3 runs 12 residues. Germline V CDR1 and CDR2: ENHRY, SYGVKD.

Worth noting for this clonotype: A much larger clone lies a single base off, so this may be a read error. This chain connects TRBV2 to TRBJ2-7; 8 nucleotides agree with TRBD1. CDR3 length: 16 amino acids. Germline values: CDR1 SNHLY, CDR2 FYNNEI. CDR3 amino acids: CVSSESWGTGFYEQYF. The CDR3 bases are TGTGTCAGCAGTGAATCATGGGGGACAGGTTTCTACGAGCAGTACTTC.

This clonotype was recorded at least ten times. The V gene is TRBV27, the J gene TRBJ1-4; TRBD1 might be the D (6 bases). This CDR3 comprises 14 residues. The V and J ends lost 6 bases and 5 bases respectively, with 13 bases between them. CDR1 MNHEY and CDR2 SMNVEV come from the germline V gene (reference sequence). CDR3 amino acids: CASRPGVPNEKLFF. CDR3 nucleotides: TGTGCCAGCAGACCAGGGGTCCCGAATGAAAAACTGTTTTTT.

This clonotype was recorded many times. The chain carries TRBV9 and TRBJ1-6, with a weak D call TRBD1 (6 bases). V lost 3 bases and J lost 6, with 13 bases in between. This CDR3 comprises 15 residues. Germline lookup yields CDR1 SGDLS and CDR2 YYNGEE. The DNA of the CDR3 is TGTGCCAGCAGCGCACGGACAGAAGCTAATTCACCCCTCCACTTT. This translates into CASSARTEANSPLHF.

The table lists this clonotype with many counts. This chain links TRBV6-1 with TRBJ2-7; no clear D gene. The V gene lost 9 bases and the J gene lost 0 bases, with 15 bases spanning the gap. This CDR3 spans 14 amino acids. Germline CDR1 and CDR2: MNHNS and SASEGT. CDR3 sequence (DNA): TGTGCCAGTAAAACGGCGGTTACCTCCTACGAGCAGTACTTC. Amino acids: CASKTAVTSYEQYF.

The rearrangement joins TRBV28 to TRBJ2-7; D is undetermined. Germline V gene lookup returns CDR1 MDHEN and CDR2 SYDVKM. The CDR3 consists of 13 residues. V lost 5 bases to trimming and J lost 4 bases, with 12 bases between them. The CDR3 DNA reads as TGTGCCAGCAGTCCAAACCCCCTTTACGAGCAGTACTTC. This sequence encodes CASSPNPLYEQYF. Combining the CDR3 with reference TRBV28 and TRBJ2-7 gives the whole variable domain DVKVTQSSRYLVKRTGEKVFLECVQDMDHENMFWYRQDPGLGLRLIYFSYDVKMKEKGDIPEGYSVSREKKERFSLILESASTNQTSMYLCASSPNPLYEQYFGPGTRLTVT.

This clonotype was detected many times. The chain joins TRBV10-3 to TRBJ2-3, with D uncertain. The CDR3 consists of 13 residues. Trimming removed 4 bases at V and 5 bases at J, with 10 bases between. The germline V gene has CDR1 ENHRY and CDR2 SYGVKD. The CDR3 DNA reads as TGTGCCATCAGTGCGAAGGATGAAGATACGCAGTATTTT. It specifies CAISAKDEDTQYF.

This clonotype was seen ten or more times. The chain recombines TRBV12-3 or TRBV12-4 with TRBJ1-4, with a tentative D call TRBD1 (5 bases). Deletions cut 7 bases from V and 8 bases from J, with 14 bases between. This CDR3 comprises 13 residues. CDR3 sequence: CASTWDWEEKLFF. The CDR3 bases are TGTGCCAGCACCTGGGACTGGGAAGAAAAACTGTTTTTT.

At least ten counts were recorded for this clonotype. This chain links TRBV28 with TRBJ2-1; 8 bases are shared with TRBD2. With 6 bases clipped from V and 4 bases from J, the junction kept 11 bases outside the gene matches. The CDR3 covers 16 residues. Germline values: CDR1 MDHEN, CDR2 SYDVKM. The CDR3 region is CASRPLAGTRYNEQFF. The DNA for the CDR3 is TGTGCCAGCAGACCCCTCGCCGGGACTAGGTACAATGAGCAGTTCTTC.

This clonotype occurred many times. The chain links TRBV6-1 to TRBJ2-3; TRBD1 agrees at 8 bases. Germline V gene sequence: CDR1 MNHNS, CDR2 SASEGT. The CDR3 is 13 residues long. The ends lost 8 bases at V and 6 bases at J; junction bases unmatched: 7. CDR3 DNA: TGTGCCAGCGGATGGACAGGGTCGGATACGCAGTATTTT. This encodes CASGWTGSDTQYF.

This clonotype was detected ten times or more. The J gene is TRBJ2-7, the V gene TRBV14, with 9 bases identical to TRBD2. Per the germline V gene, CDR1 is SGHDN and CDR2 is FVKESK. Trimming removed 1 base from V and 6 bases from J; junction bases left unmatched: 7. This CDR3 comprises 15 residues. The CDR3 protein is CASSQVLAGSGEQYF. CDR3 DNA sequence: TGTGCCAGCAGCCAAGTCCTAGCGGGATCGGGCGAGCAGTACTTC.

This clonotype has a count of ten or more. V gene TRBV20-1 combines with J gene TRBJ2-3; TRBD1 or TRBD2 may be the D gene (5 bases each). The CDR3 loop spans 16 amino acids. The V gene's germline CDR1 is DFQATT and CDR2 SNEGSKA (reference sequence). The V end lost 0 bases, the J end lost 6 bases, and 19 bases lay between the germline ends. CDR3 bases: TGCAGTGCTAGAGATCACTTAACAGGTCGAGGGGATACGCAGTATTTT. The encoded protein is CSARDHLTGRGDTQYF.

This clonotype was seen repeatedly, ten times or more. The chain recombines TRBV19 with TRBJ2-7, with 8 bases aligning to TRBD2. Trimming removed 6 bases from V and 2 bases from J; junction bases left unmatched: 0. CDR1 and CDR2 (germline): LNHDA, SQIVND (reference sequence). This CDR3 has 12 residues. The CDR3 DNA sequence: TGTGCCAGTAGCGGGGGGGCCTACGAGCAGTACTTC. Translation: CASSGGAYEQYF.

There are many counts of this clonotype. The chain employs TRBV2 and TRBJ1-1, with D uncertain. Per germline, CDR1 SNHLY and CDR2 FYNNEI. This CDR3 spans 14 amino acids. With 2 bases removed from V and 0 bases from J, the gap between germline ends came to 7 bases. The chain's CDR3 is CASSELVLNTEAFF. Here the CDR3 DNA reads TGTGCCAGCAGTGAACTGGTATTGAACACTGAAGCTTTCTTT.

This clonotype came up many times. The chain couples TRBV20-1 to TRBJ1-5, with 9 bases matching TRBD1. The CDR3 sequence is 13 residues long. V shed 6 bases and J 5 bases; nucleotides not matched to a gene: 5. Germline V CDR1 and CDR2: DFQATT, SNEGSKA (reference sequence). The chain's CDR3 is CSARQGEYQPQHF. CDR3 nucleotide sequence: TGCAGTGCCAGACAGGGGGAATATCAGCCCCAGCATTTT.

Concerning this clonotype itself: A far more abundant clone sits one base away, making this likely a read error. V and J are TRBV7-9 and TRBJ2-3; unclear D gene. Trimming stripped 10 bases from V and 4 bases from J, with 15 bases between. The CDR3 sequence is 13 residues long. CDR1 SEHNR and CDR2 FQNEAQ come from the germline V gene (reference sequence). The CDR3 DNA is TGTGCCACCTCACCACAATCGGCAGATACGCAGTATTTT. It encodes CATSPQSADTQYF.

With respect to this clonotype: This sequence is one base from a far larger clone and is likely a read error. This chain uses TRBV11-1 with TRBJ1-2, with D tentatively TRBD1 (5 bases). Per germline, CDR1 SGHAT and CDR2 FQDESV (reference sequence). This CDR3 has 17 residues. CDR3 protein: CASSQVGGESPNYGYTF. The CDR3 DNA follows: TGCGCCAGCAGCCAAGTAGGAGGGGAGTCCCCTAACTATGGCTACACCTTC.

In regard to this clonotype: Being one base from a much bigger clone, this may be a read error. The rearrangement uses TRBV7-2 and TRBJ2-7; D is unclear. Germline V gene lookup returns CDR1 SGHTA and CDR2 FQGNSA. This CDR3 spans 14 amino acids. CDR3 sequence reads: CAISPPGFLGEQYF. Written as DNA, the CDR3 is TGTGCCATCAGCCCTCCGGGCTTCCTGGGGGAGCAGTACTTC. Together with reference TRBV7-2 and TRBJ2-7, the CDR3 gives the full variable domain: GAGVSQSPSNKVTEKGKDVELRCDPISGHTALYWYRQSLGQGLEFLIYFQGNSAPDKSGLPSDRFSAERTGGSVSTLTIQRTQQEDSAVYLCAISPPGFLGEQYFGPGTRLTVT.

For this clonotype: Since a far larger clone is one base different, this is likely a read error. The CDR3 protein is CAWSVLRDQYF. In DNA, the CDR3 is TGTGCCTGGAGTGTCCTCCGGGATCAGTACTTC. The chain links TRBV30 to TRBJ2-3, with TRBD2 as a possible D gene (5 bases). The end of the DNA aligns better with TRBJ2-4, so the J call may be wrong. Germline assignment: CDR1 GTSNPN and CDR2 SVGIG (reference sequence). The CDR3 spans 11 residues.

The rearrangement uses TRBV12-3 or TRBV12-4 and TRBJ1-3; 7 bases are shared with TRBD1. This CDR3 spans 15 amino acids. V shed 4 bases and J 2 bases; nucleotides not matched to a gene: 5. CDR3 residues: CASSSRGGAGNTIYF. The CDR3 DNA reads TGTGCCAGCAGTTCCAGGGGGGGGGCTGGAAACACCATATATTTT.

The CDR3 here is CASSLELRGAGTEAFF. CDR3 nucleotides: TGTGCCAGCAGCTTAGAACTGAGGGGCGCGGGCACTGAAGCTTTCTTT. The rearrangement uses TRBV7-6 and TRBJ1-1; weak D call: TRBD1 (5 bases). V lost 1 base and J lost 4, with 16 bases in between. The length of the CDR3 is 16 residues. In germline, CDR1 is SGHVS, CDR2 FNYEAQ.